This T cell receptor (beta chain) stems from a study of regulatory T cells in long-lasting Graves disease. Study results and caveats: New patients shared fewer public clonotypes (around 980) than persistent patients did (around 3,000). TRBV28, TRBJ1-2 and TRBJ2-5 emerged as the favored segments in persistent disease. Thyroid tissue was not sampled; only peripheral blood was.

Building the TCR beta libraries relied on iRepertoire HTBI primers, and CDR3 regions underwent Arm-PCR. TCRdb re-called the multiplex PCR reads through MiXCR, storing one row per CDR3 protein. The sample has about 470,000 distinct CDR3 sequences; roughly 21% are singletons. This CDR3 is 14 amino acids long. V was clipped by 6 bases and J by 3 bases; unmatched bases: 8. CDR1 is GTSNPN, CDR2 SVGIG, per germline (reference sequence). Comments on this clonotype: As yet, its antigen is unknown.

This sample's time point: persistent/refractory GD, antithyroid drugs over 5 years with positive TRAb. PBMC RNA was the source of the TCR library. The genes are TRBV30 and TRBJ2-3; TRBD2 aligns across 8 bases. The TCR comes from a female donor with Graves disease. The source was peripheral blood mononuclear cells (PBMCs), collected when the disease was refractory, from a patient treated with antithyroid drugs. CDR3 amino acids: CACEPGLDTDTQYF. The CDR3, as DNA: TGTGCCTGCGAACCGGGACTAGATACAGATACGCAGTATTTT.